This TCR beta chain was sequenced for a study of blood T cell repertoires in COVID-19. About the research overall: T cells, B-cell-depleted T cells, or PBMCs supplied cDNA or gDNA.

CDR1 and CDR2 from the germline V gene are SGHNT and YENEEA. V gave up 6 bases and J gave up 4 bases; unmatched junction bases: 5. The CDR3 spans 13 residues. The method was immunoSEQ multiplex PCR; TCRdb's version includes in-frame clones alone and lacks a portion of them. The repertoire holds 310,000 or so clones, 80% to 90% seen once, with 5% to 7% in the top ten. This sequence joins TRBV11-3 and TRBJ1-1, with 7 bases identical to TRBD1. The specimen was peripheral blood. This TCR was recovered from a man aged 18 to 29 who had recovered from COVID-19. CDR3 amino acids: CASRGAGGTEAFF. The DNA for the CDR3 is TGTGCCAGCAGAGGTGCAGGGGGCACTGAAGCTTTCTTT.